Listed below are T cell receptor beta chains from one sample, sequenced in a study of blood T cell repertoires in COVID-19. The assay was immunoSEQ multiplex PCR, and TCRdb's table has in-frame clones only and misses some. The sample shows 45,000 to 55,000 clones, less than 85% of them seen only once. The sequencing sample was made of peripheral blood. Every receptor here comes from a human donor in a cohort sampled during active COVID-19. The CDR3 runs from the conserved cysteine through the conserved F or W. D genes are given only for firm matches. Expanded clones are given a class, and other clones once, few, many or no size at all.

D gene: .
clone size: .
V gene: TRBV7-2
J gene: TRBJ2-5
CDR3 protein: CASSLAQGLPWETQYF
CDR3 DNA: TGTGCCAGCAGCTTAGCGCAGGGCCTCCCCTGGGAGACCCAGTACTTC

D gene: .
clone size: .
V gene: TRBV28
J gene: TRBJ1-1
CDR3 protein: CASFSTAMNTEAFF
CDR3 DNA: TGTGCCAGCTTTTCAACCGCTATGAACACTGAAGCTTTCTTT

D gene: TRBD1
clone size: .
V gene: TRBV18
J gene: TRBJ2-3
CDR3 protein: CASSLPGQPDTQYF
CDR3 DNA: TGTGCCAGCTCACTCCCGGGACAGCCAGATACGCAGTATTTT

D gene: .
clone size: few
V gene: TRBV15
J gene: TRBJ1-1
CDR3 protein: CATSRGTQGMNTEAFF
CDR3 DNA: TGTGCCACCAGCAGGGGAACCCAGGGAATGAACACTGAAGCTTTCTTT

D gene: TRBD1
clone size: .
V gene: TRBV29-1
J gene: TRBJ1-1
CDR3 protein: CSGRTGADTEAFF
CDR3 DNA: TGCAGCGGAAGAACAGGGGCGGACACTGAAGCTTTCTTT

D gene: TRBD1
clone size: .
V gene: TRBV5-8
J gene: TRBJ1-1
CDR3 protein: CASSWAGTGAVNAFF
CDR3 DNA: TGTGCCAGCAGCTGGGCCGGGACAGGGGCTGTGAATGCTTTCTTT

D gene: TRBD2
clone size: .
V gene: TRBV5-1
J gene: TRBJ2-1
CDR3 protein: CASREPSGGNNEQFF
CDR3 DNA: TGCGCCAGCAGGGAACCTAGCGGGGGGAACAATGAGCAGTTCTTC

D gene: .
clone size: .
V gene: TRBV16
J gene: TRBJ2-1
CDR3 protein: CASSQRRQRRSSYNEQFF
CDR3 DNA: TGTGCCAGCAGCCAACGGCGACAGCGAAGGAGCTCCTACAATGAGCAGTTCTTC

D gene: TRBD2
clone size: .
V gene: TRBV27
J gene: TRBJ2-5
CDR3 protein: CASSPYSLRLAGAETQYF
CDR3 DNA: TGTGCCAGCAGTCCTTATTCCCTCCGTCTAGCGGGGGCAGAGACCCAGTACTTC

D gene: .
clone size: .
V gene: TRBV6-1
J gene: TRBJ2-7
CDR3 protein: CASSDALRRPYEQYF
CDR3 DNA: TGTGCCAGCAGTGACGCCCTCCGGAGGCCTTACGAGCAGTACTTC

D gene: .
clone size: .
V gene: TRBV9
J gene: TRBJ1-2
CDR3 protein: CASSVVAMDYGYTF
CDR3 DNA: TGTGCCAGCAGCGTAGTGGCCATGGACTATGGCTACACCTTC

D gene: .
clone size: .
V gene: TRBV7-3
J gene: TRBJ2-7
CDR3 protein: CASSSETYEQYF
CDR3 DNA: TGTGCCAGCAGCTCCGAGACTTACGAGCAGTACTTC

D gene: TRBD2
clone size: .
V gene: TRBV14
J gene: TRBJ2-1
CDR3 protein: CASSPPGGTRGNEQFF
CDR3 DNA: TGTGCCAGCAGCCCCCCCGGGGGGACTAGGGGCAATGAGCAGTTCTTC

D gene: TRBD1
clone size: .
V gene: TRBV29-1
J gene: TRBJ2-3
CDR3 protein: CSARQGYTDTQYF
CDR3 DNA: TGCAGCGCCCGACAGGGCTACACAGATACGCAGTATTTT

D gene: .
clone size: .
V gene: TRBV15
J gene: TRBJ2-1
CDR3 protein: CATSSRGTYNEQFF
CDR3 DNA: TGTGCCACCAGCTCCCGGGGGACCTACAATGAGCAGTTCTTC

D gene: .
clone size: .
V gene: TRBV30
J gene: TRBJ1-6
CDR3 protein: CAWSVLARGNSPLHF
CDR3 DNA: TGTGCCTGGAGTGTACTAGCCCGGGGGAATTCACCCCTCCACTTT

D gene: .
clone size: .
V gene: TRBV27
J gene: TRBJ1-1
CDR3 protein: CASSLRGGIGTEAFF
CDR3 DNA: TGTGCCAGCAGTTTACGCGGGGGCATCGGCACTGAAGCTTTCTTT

D gene: .
clone size: once
V gene: TRBV15
J gene: TRBJ1-5
CDR3 protein: CATSRVRESNQPQHF
CDR3 DNA: TGTGCCACCAGCAGAGTGAGGGAGAGCAATCAGCCCCAGCATTTT

D gene: .
clone size: .
V gene: TRBV5-1
J gene: TRBJ2-5
CDR3 protein: CASSPGFQETQYF
CDR3 DNA: TGCGCCAGCAGCCCAGGGTTCCAAGAGACCCAGTACTTC

D gene: TRBD1
clone size: few
V gene: TRBV27
J gene: TRBJ1-1
CDR3 protein: CASSLSGQGWSFF
CDR3 DNA: TGTGCCAGCAGTTTATCGGGACAGGGTTGGTCTTTCTTT

D gene: .
clone size: once
V gene: TRBV7-2
J gene: TRBJ1-3
CDR3 protein: CASSGISGTFYSGNTIYF
CDR3 DNA: TGTGCCAGCAGCGGCATCTCCGGGACATTTTACTCTGGAAACACCATATATTTT

D gene: TRBD1
clone size: .
V gene: TRBV5-1
J gene: TRBJ2-6
CDR3 protein: CASSPDRGPGANVLTF
CDR3 DNA: TGCGCCAGCAGCCCGGACAGGGGGCCTGGGGCCAACGTCCTGACTTTC

D gene: .
clone size: .
V gene: TRBV10-1
J gene: TRBJ1-4
CDR3 protein: CASSGRVGEKLFF
CDR3 DNA: TGCGCCAGCAGTGGACGGGTCGGCGAAAAACTGTTTTTT

D gene: .
clone size: .
V gene: TRBV28
J gene: TRBJ1-4
CDR3 protein: CASSLREKLFF
CDR3 DNA: TGTGCCAGCAGTTTGCGGGAAAAACTGTTTTTT

D gene: .
clone size: .
V gene: TRBV4-3
J gene: TRBJ1-6
CDR3 protein: CASSLSGSRGPPLHF
CDR3 DNA: TGCGCCAGCAGCCTGAGCGGGTCCCGAGGGCCACCCCTCCACTTT

D gene: TRBD2
clone size: .
V gene: TRBV15
J gene: TRBJ2-7
CDR3 protein: CATSGASGGLRKQYF
CDR3 DNA: TGTGCCACCAGCGGGGCTAGCGGGGGCCTAAGGAAGCAGTACTTC

D gene: .
clone size: .
V gene: TRBV7-2
J gene: TRBJ1-2
CDR3 protein: CASSQRGSGSGYTF
CDR3 DNA: TGTGCCAGCAGCCAAAGGGGATCCGGGTCTGGCTACACCTTC

D gene: TRBD1
clone size: few
V gene: TRBV5-1
J gene: TRBJ1-2
CDR3 protein: CASSTGQLYGYTF
CDR3 DNA: TGCGCCAGCAGCACGGGACAGCTATATGGCTACACCTTC

D gene: .
clone size: .
V gene: TRBV6-4
J gene: TRBJ1-1
CDR3 protein: CASSADGAFF
CDR3 DNA: TGTGCCAGCAGTGCAGATGGAGCTTTCTTT

D gene: .
clone size: .
V gene: TRBV3-1/TRBV3-2
J gene: TRBJ1-4
CDR3 protein: CASSPYRAQNEKLFF
CDR3 DNA: TGTGCCAGCAGCCCCTACAGGGCCCAGAATGAAAAACTGTTTTTT

D gene: .
clone size: .
V gene: TRBV4-3
J gene: TRBJ1-1
CDR3 protein: CASSQGTLNTEAFF
CDR3 DNA: TGCGCCAGCAGCCAGGGCACTCTGAACACTGAAGCTTTCTTT

D gene: TRBD1
clone size: .
V gene: TRBV18
J gene: TRBJ1-1
CDR3 protein: CASSSGQGTEAFF
CDR3 DNA: TGTGCCAGCTCATCAGGACAGGGCACTGAAGCTTTCTTT

D gene: TRBD1
clone size: .
V gene: TRBV5-1
J gene: TRBJ1-6
CDR3 protein: CASSLNRGSYNSPLHF
CDR3 DNA: TGCGCCAGCAGCTTGAACAGGGGCTCCTATAATTCACCCCTCCACTTT

D gene: .
clone size: few
V gene: TRBV5-1
J gene: TRBJ1-1
CDR3 protein: CASSLVGAQNTEAFF
CDR3 DNA: TGCGCCAGCAGCTTGGTAGGAGCCCAGAACACTGAAGCTTTCTTT

D gene: TRBD2
clone size: medium-sized
V gene: TRBV9
J gene: TRBJ2-1
CDR3 protein: CASSPPGLAGDNEQFF
CDR3 DNA: TGTGCCAGCAGCCCGCCTGGACTAGCGGGGGACAATGAGCAGTTCTTC

D gene: TRBD1
clone size: .
V gene: TRBV6-2/TRBV6-3
J gene: TRBJ1-5
CDR3 protein: CASSYGQGNQPQHF
CDR3 DNA: TGTGCCAGCAGTTACGGACAGGGAAATCAGCCCCAGCATTTT

D gene: TRBD1
clone size: once
V gene: TRBV28
J gene: TRBJ1-4
CDR3 protein: CASSTRQGSSEKLFF
CDR3 DNA: TGTGCCAGCAGTACCCGACAGGGGAGTAGTGAAAAACTGTTTTTT

D gene: TRBD2
clone size: .
V gene: TRBV7-2
J gene: TRBJ2-6
CDR3 protein: CASSWGEGIVLTF
CDR3 DNA: TGTGCCAGCAGCTGGGGGGAGGGGATCGTCCTGACTTTC

D gene: .
clone size: .
V gene: TRBV2
J gene: TRBJ1-1
CDR3 protein: CASSEAGGLTEAFF
CDR3 DNA: TGTGCCAGCAGTGAAGCGGGGGGGCTCACTGAAGCTTTCTTT

D gene: .
clone size: .
V gene: TRBV3-1/TRBV3-2
J gene: TRBJ1-5
CDR3 protein: CASSQDAQGGIQPQHF
CDR3 DNA: TGTGCCAGCAGCCAAGACGCCCAGGGAGGTATTCAGCCCCAGCATTTT

D gene: .
clone size: .
V gene: TRBV2
J gene: TRBJ1-4
CDR3 protein: CASSVAEGGRNEKLFF
CDR3 DNA: TGTGCCAGCAGTGTTGCGGAGGGAGGGAGAAATGAAAAACTGTTTTTT

D gene: .
clone size: .
V gene: TRBV7-9
J gene: TRBJ2-1
CDR3 protein: CASSFSTRNDEQFF
CDR3 DNA: TGTGCCAGCAGCTTCTCGACTAGGAACGATGAGCAGTTCTTC

D gene: .
clone size: .
V gene: TRBV30
J gene: TRBJ2-7
CDR3 protein: CAWSVGGVAAYEQYF
CDR3 DNA: TGTGCCTGGAGTGTAGGAGGGGTGGCAGCCTACGAGCAGTACTTC

D gene: TRBD2
clone size: .
V gene: TRBV5-1
J gene: TRBJ2-1
CDR3 protein: CASSLGVVAGPTGEFF
CDR3 DNA: TGCGCCAGCAGCTTGGGCGTGGTAGCGGGGCCCACCGGGGAGTTCTTC

D gene: .
clone size: .
V gene: TRBV4-1
J gene: TRBJ2-6
CDR3 protein: CASSQDWGPPGANVLTF
CDR3 DNA: TGCGCCAGCAGCCAAGATTGGGGCCCACCTGGGGCCAACGTCCTGACTTTC

D gene: .
clone size: .
V gene: TRBV6-5
J gene: TRBJ1-1
CDR3 protein: CASSSRGKNTEAFF
CDR3 DNA: TGTGCCAGCAGTTCCAGGGGAAAGAACACTGAAGCTTTCTTT

D gene: .
clone size: .
V gene: TRBV6-6
J gene: TRBJ2-7
CDR3 protein: CASSSAGYEQYF
CDR3 DNA: TGTGCCAGCTCGTCCGCGGGGTACGAGCAGTACTTC

D gene: TRBD1
clone size: .
V gene: TRBV25-1
J gene: TRBJ1-4
CDR3 protein: CATSQGANEKLFF
CDR3 DNA: TGTGCCACCTCACAGGGGGCTAATGAAAAACTGTTTTTT

D gene: .
clone size: .
V gene: TRBV24-1
J gene: TRBJ1-2
CDR3 protein: CATSQTANYGYTF
CDR3 DNA: TGTGCCACCAGTCAGACAGCCAACTATGGCTACACCTTC

D gene: TRBD2
clone size: .
V gene: TRBV14
J gene: TRBJ2-7
CDR3 protein: CASSQGGGTRSYEQYF
CDR3 DNA: TGTGCCAGCAGCCAAGGGGGGGGGACCCGCTCCTACGAGCAGTACTTC

D gene: TRBD2
clone size: .
V gene: TRBV4-2
J gene: TRBJ2-1
CDR3 protein: CASSQEWTSAYNEQFF
CDR3 DNA: TGTGCCAGCAGCCAAGAATGGACTAGCGCTTACAATGAGCAGTTCTTC

D gene: .
clone size: .
V gene: TRBV6-5
J gene: TRBJ1-5
CDR3 protein: CASRGGLNQPQHF
CDR3 DNA: TGTGCCAGCCGGGGGGGGTTAAATCAGCCCCAGCATTTT

D gene: TRBD2
clone size: .
V gene: TRBV24-1
J gene: TRBJ2-5
CDR3 protein: CATSDGSLAVQETQYF
CDR3 DNA: TGTGCCACCAGTGATGGATCCCTAGCGGTACAAGAGACCCAGTACTTC

D gene: TRBD2
clone size: .
V gene: TRBV6-2/TRBV6-3
J gene: TRBJ2-5
CDR3 protein: CASSYRRGRETQYF
CDR3 DNA: TGTGCCAGCAGTTACAGGCGGGGGAGAGAGACCCAGTACTTC

D gene: TRBD2
clone size: .
V gene: TRBV7-2
J gene: TRBJ2-5
CDR3 protein: CASSRGGVQETQYF
CDR3 DNA: TGTGCCAGCAGCCGCGGGGGGGTCCAAGAGACCCAGTACTTC

D gene: TRBD1
clone size: .
V gene: TRBV19
J gene: TRBJ1-5
CDR3 protein: CASSIKPSGTGTQPQHF
CDR3 DNA: TGTGCCAGTAGTATAAAACCATCCGGGACAGGGACTCAGCCCCAGCATTTT

D gene: TRBD1
clone size: .
V gene: TRBV29-1
J gene: TRBJ1-2
CDR3 protein: CSVLEAGTGGYGYTF
CDR3 DNA: TGCAGCGTCCTAGAAGCCGGGACAGGAGGCTATGGCTACACCTTC

D gene: .
clone size: .
V gene: TRBV5-8
J gene: TRBJ2-3
CDR3 protein: CASSRRGTDTQYF
CDR3 DNA: TGTGCCAGCAGCCGCCGGGGCACAGATACGCAGTATTTT

D gene: .
clone size: .
V gene: TRBV7-8
J gene: TRBJ1-1
CDR3 protein: CASSLTNAEAFF
CDR3 DNA: TGTGCCAGCAGCCTTACAAATGCTGAAGCTTTCTTT

D gene: TRBD1
clone size: .
V gene: TRBV7-2
J gene: TRBJ1-1
CDR3 protein: CASSFTGTGVNTEAFF
CDR3 DNA: TGTGCCAGCAGTTTCACCGGGACAGGGGTGAACACTGAAGCTTTCTTT